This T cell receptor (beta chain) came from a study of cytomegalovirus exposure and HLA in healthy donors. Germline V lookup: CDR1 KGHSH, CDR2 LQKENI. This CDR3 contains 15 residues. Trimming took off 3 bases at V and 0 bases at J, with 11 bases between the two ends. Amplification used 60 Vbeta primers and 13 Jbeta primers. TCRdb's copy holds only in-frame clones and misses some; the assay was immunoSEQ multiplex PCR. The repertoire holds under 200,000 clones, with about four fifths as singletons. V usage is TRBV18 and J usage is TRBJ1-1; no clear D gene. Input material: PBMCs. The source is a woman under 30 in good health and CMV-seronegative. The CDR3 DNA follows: TGTGCCAGCTCACCGGAGGACCTCATGAACACTGAAGCTTTCTTT. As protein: CASSPEDLMNTEAFF.